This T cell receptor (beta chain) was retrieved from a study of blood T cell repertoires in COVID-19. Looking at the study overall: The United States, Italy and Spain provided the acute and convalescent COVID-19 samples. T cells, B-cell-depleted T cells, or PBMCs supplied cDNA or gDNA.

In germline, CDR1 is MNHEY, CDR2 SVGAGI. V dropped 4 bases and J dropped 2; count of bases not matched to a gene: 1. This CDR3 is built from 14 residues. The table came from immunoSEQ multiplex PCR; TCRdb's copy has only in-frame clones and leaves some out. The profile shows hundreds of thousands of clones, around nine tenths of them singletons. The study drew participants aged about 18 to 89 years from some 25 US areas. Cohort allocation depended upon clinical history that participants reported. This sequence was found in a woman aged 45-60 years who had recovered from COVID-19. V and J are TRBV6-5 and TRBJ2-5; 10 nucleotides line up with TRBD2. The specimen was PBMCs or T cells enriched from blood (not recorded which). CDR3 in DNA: TGTGCCAGCAGTTGGACTAGCGGACAAGAGACCCAGTACTTC. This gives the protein CASSWTSGQETQYF.